These 26 T cell receptor beta chains came from one sample sequenced in a study of CD8 T cells in ankylosing spondylitis. TCRdb re-called the 5' RACE reads with MiXCR, one entry per CDR3 protein. The repertoire holds around 250,000 distinct CDR3 sequences, with about 10% as singletons. The sequencing input was blood, either unsorted or a sorted T cell fraction (not recorded which). These receptors came from a male donor with ankylosing spondylitis or in good health (not recorded which).

This chain connects TRBV24-1 to TRBJ2-2; TRBD1 might be the D (6 bases). The V gene's germline CDR1 is KGHDR and CDR2 SFDVKD. This CDR3 has 18 amino acids. Trimming cost V 0 bases and J 0 bases, with 13 bases left between them. CDR3 protein: CATSDLRTDPPNTGELFF. The CDR3 DNA is TGTGCCACCAGTGATTTGAGGACAGACCCGCCGAACACCGGGGAGCTGTTTTTT.

This clonotype showed up many times. The V and J genes are TRBV3-1 and TRBJ1-6; D uncertain. Germline V gene data show CDR1 as LGHDT and CDR2 as YNNKEL (reference sequence). This CDR3 has 12 amino acids. Trimming took 0 bases from V and 6 from J, leaving 0 bases between them. The CDR3 region has the DNA TGTGCCAGCAGCCAAGATAATTCACCCCTCCACTTT. Translated: CASSQDNSPLHF.

The chain couples TRBV7-9 to TRBJ2-1; 8 bases map to TRBD2. The V segment lost 5 bases and the J segment 7 bases; nucleotides outside the gene matches: 10. The CDR3 is made up of 15 amino acids. CDR1 is SEHNR, CDR2 FQNEAQ, per germline (reference sequence). As DNA, the CDR3 is TGTGCCAGCAGCCTCGAGGCGGGAGGTCGTAATGAGCAGTTCTTC. It codes for CASSLEAGGRNEQFF.

The chain combines TRBV28 with TRBJ2-5; D unresolved. This CDR3 spans 11 amino acids. Trimming cost V 9 bases and J 2 bases, with 7 bases left between them. Germline V gene lookup returns CDR1 MDHEN and CDR2 SYDVKM. CDR3 residues: CASEEQETQYF. The CDR3 DNA is TGTGCCAGTGAGGAGCAAGAGACCCAGTACTTC.

This clonotype was detected only a few times. The chain uses TRBV29-1 and TRBJ1-1; D gene unclear. Germline lookup yields CDR1 SQVTM and CDR2 ANQGSEA. V lost 3 bases and J lost 1, with 12 bases in between. The CDR3 length is 14 residues. The CDR3 loop reads CSVDEAGSNTEAFF. CDR3 nucleotides: TGCAGCGTTGACGAGGCAGGCTCGAACACTGAAGCTTTCTTT.

The genes are TRBV29-1 and TRBJ2-7; 7 bases align to TRBD2. Looked up from germline, CDR1 is SQVTM and CDR2 is ANQGSEA. V trimming: 1 base; J trimming: 7 bases; junction bases outside the gene matches: 1. CDR3 length: 11 residues. The CDR3 bases are TGCAGCGTTGAAGGGCGGGAGGAGCAGTACTTC. The encoded protein is CSVEGREEQYF.

This clonotype was observed many times. The chain has TRBV20-1 and TRBJ2-7; D not certain. Trimming removed 0 bases from V and 3 bases from J, with 18 bases in between. From germline, CDR1 is DFQATT and CDR2 SNEGSKA (reference sequence). The CDR3 runs to 16 residues. The DNA of the CDR3 is TGCAGTGCTAGAGATCAATCGTCGGTAGAATTCTACGAGCAGTACTTC. Translating it yields CSARDQSSVEFYEQYF.

This clonotype was counted at least ten times. The gene calls are TRBV5-1 and TRBJ2-5; 7 bases line up with TRBD1. CDR1 is SGHRS and CDR2 is YFSETQ in the germline V gene. The CDR3 sequence is 14 residues long. V shed 3 bases and J 5 bases; nucleotides not matched to a gene: 7. The CDR3 DNA reads TGCGCCAGCAGCTCGCAAGGGACAGCGGAGACCCAGTACTTC. As protein: CASSSQGTAETQYF.

This clonotype was detected many times. The V and J genes are TRBV12-3 or TRBV12-4 and TRBJ1-2; possibly TRBD1 for D (5 bases). The CDR3 is 13 residues long. V gave up 6 bases and J gave up 4 bases, with 12 bases separating them. CDR3 loop: CASSPGTVYGYTF. The CDR3 DNA reads TGTGCCAGCAGCCCCGGGACGGTCTATGGCTACACCTTC.

The rearrangement uses TRBV5-1 and TRBJ2-2; D perhaps matches TRBD1 (5 bases). Looked up from germline, CDR1 is SGHRS and CDR2 is YFSETQ. V shed 1 base and J shed 3 bases, with 16 bases lying between them. This CDR3 region has 17 residues. CDR3 coding DNA: TGCGCCAGCAGCTTGTTGACACTTTCAGGGCACACCGGGGAGCTGTTTTTT. Translated: CASSLLTLSGHTGELFF.

There are many counts of this clonotype. The rearrangement joins TRBV11-2 to TRBJ2-1, with 11 positions matching TRBD2. CDR1 and CDR2 (germline): SGHAT, FQNNGV. This CDR3 has 15 amino acids. Trimming at V came to 7 bases and at J to 7 bases, leaving 9 bases not matched to a gene. The CDR3 protein is CASTPTSGIINEQFF. In nucleotides, the CDR3 is TGTGCCAGCACCCCGACTAGCGGGATTATTAATGAGCAGTTCTTC.

This clonotype came up many times. V usage is TRBV29-1 and J usage is TRBJ1-1; no clear D gene. Deletions cut 5 bases from V and 8 bases from J, with 9 bases between. Germline V gives CDR1 SQVTM, CDR2 ANQGSEA. The CDR3 totals 10 residues. The CDR3 sequence: CSVFRHEAFF. CDR3 sequence (DNA): TGCAGCGTTTTTAGGCACGAAGCTTTCTTT.

The CDR3 nucleotides are TGTGCCAGCAGCCCGGAGGGGGCAACTAATGAAAAACTGTTTTTT. This gives the protein CASSPEGATNEKLFF. The J gene is TRBJ1-4, the V gene TRBV7-6; TRBD1 might be the D (6 bases). From germline, CDR1 is SGHVS and CDR2 FNYEAQ. The CDR3 length is 15 residues. The V and J ends lost 5 bases and 0 bases respectively, with 10 bases between them.

The CDR3: CASSSRQGANEKLFF. CDR3 sequence (DNA): TGTGCCAGCAGCTCCCGACAGGGGGCTAATGAAAAACTGTTTTTT. The gene calls are TRBV7-7 and TRBJ1-4; TRBD1 aligns across 9 bases. This CDR3 has 15 residues. The trim removed 4 bases at V and 3 bases at J, leaving 3 bases unmatched. Germline V lookup: CDR1 SSHAT, CDR2 FNYEAQ (reference sequence).

This chain joins TRBV7-3 and TRBJ1-1; D remains unclear. Per the germline V gene, CDR1 is SGHTA and CDR2 is FQGTGA. The CDR3 extends over 15 amino acids. V was cut by 6 bases and J by 0 bases, with 14 bases left in between. The CDR3 sequence is CASRRAGTLNTEAFF. The CDR3 coding sequence is TGTGCCAGCAGGAGGGCCGGAACTTTGAACACTGAAGCTTTCTTT.

This clonotype was counted ten times or more. The chain recombines TRBV20-1 with TRBJ2-1; the D gene is possibly TRBD2 (5 bases). CDR3 size: 11 residues. CDR1 and CDR2 (germline): DFQATT, SNEGSKA (reference sequence). Trimming left V 6 bases short and J 7 bases short, with 10 bases between. CDR3 DNA: TGCAGTGCCTCCGGGGAGAATGAGCAGTTCTTC. The encoded protein is CSASGENEQFF.

This clonotype was detected many times. The V call is TRBV29-1, the J call TRBJ2-7; D possibly matches TRBD1 or TRBD2 (5 bases each). The germline V and J ends were trimmed by 4 bases and 5 bases, with 27 bases remaining between them. Germline V gene data show CDR1 as SQVTM and CDR2 as ANQGSEA. The CDR3 length is 17 residues. The CDR3 bases are TGCAGCGTTGGGCCAATCCATTTAGAGGGGATAGCCCACGAGCAGTACTTC. Translating gives CSVGPIHLEGIAHEQYF.

This chain joins TRBV27 and TRBJ1-1; D uncertain. There are 14 residues in the CDR3. Deletions cut 5 bases from V and 1 base from J, with 11 bases between. CDR1 is MNHEY and CDR2 is SMNVEV in the germline V gene (reference sequence). Written as DNA, the CDR3 is TGTGCCAGCAGTGACGGACGCGGGAACACTGAAGCTTTCTTT. Protein sequence: CASSDGRGNTEAFF.

V gene TRBV7-3 combines with J gene TRBJ2-5; D could derive from TRBD1 or TRBD2 (5 bases each). CDR1 and CDR2 (germline): SGHTA, FQGTGA. This CDR3 is built from 14 residues. V was cut by 2 bases and J by 6 bases, with 13 bases left in between. CDR3 loop: CASSLGGEAKTQYF. The CDR3 DNA follows: TGTGCCAGCAGCTTAGGGGGAGAGGCAAAGACCCAGTACTTC.

This clonotype has only a few counts. The CDR3 bases are TGTGCCAGCCGGGACAGGGGTCCCTACGAGCAGTACTTC. The encoded protein is CASRDRGPYEQYF. V usage is TRBV28 and J usage is TRBJ2-7, with TRBD1 matching over 10 bases. This CDR3 is built from 13 residues. After removal of 8 bases from V and 2 bases from J, the junction contained 3 bases not matched to a gene. Germline loops: CDR1 MDHEN, CDR2 SYDVKM.

This clonotype occurred many times. The J gene is TRBJ2-2, the V gene TRBV9; D gene uncertain. V lost 3 bases, J lost 3 bases, and 6 bases lay in between. CDR3 size: 13 residues. Germline CDR1 and CDR2: SGDLS and YYNGEE. CDR3 residues: CASSARYTGELFF. CDR3 bases: TGTGCCAGCAGCGCCAGGTACACCGGGGAGCTGTTTTTT.

This clonotype was seen ten or more times. V usage is TRBV5-1 and J usage is TRBJ2-7; D gene uncertain. V gave up 4 bases and J gave up 4 bases, with 9 bases separating them. Germline assignment: CDR1 SGHRS and CDR2 YFSETQ. The CDR3 consists of 12 residues. This CDR3 is CASSAVGYEQYF. The DNA of the CDR3 is TGCGCCAGCAGCGCTGTTGGGTACGAGCAGTACTTC.

V usage is TRBV7-6 and J usage is TRBJ1-1, with D tentatively TRBD1 (5 bases). Germline V gives CDR1 SGHVS, CDR2 FNYEAQ. Trimming pared 5 bases from V and 0 bases from J, leaving 10 bases between. This CDR3 contains 14 residues. CDR3 sequence: CASSAREMNTEAFF. CDR3 DNA sequence: TGTGCCAGCAGCGCCAGGGAGATGAACACTGAAGCTTTCTTT.

This clonotype was recorded many times. CDR3 loop: CASSHGARENTEAFF. The CDR3 DNA follows: TGTGCCAGCAGCCACGGGGCCAGGGAGAACACTGAAGCTTTCTTT. The chain uses TRBV5-5 and TRBJ1-1; tentative D call: TRBD1 (5 bases). Trimming shortened V by 4 bases and J by 1 base, and 14 bases separated the two germline ends. CDR3 length: 15 residues. Per germline, CDR1 SGHKS and CDR2 YYEKEE (reference sequence).

This chain joins TRBV5-1 and TRBJ2-2; 9 nucleotides line up with TRBD1. The V gene end was trimmed by 4 bases and the J gene end by 6 bases; junction bases not matched to a gene: 4. CDR3 length: 14 amino acids. CDR1 SGHRS and CDR2 YFSETQ come from the germline V gene. Here the CDR3 DNA reads TGCGCCAGCAGCACACAGGGGGCAGCCGGGGAGCTGTTTTTT. Amino acids: CASSTQGAAGELFF.

This clonotype showed up many times. This rearrangement joins TRBV4-2 to TRBJ1-1, with D hard to call. CDR3 length equals 12 residues. V shed 0 bases and J shed 6 bases, with 5 bases lying between them. Germline CDR1 LGHNA, CDR2 YNFKEQ. The CDR3 region has the DNA TGTGCCAGCAGCCAAGAAGGATCTGAAGCTTTCTTT. It specifies CASSQEGSEAFF.